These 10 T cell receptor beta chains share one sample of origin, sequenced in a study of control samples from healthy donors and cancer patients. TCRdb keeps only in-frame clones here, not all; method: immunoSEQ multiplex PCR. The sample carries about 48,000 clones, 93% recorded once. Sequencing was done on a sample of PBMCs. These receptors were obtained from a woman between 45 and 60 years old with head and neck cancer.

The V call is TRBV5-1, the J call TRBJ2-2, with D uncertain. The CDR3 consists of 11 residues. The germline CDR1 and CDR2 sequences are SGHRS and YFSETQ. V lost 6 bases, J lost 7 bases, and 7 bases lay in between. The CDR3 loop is CASNFGGELFF. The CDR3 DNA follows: TGCGCCAGCAACTTCGGCGGGGAGCTGTTTTTT.

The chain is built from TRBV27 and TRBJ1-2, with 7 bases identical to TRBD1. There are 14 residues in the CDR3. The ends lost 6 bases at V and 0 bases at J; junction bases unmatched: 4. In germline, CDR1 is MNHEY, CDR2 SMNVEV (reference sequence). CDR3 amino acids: CASSPGQPNYGYTF. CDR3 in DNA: TGTGCCAGCAGCCCGGGACAGCCTAACTATGGCTACACCTTC.

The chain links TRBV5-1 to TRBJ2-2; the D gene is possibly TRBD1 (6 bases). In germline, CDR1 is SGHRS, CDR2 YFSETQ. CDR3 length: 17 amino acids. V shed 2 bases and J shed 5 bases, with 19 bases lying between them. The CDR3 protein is CASSFFAVQGITGELFF. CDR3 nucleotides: TGCGCCAGCAGCTTTTTTGCTGTACAGGGTATTACCGGGGAGCTGTTTTTT.

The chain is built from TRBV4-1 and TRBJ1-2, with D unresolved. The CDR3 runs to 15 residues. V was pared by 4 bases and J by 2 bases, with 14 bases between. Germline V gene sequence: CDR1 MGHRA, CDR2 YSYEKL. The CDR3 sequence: CASSRPDGTNYGYTF. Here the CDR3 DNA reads TGCGCCAGCAGCCGCCCGGACGGTACCAACTATGGCTACACCTTC.

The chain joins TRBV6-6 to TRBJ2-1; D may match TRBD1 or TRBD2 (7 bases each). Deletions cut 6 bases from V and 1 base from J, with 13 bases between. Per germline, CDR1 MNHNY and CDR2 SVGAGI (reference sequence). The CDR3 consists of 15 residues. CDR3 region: CASSPGGASYNEQFF. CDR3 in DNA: TGTGCCAGCAGCCCAGGGGGGGCATCCTACAATGAGCAGTTCTTC.

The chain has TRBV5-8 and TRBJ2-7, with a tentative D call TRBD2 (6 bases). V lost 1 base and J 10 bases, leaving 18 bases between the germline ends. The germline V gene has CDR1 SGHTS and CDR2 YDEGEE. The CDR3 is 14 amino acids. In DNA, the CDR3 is TGTGCCAGCAGCTTGAAGGGGTTCGGGGGAATTCAGTACTTC. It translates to CASSLKGFGGIQYF. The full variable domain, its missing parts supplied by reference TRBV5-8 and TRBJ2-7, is EAGVTQSPTHLIKTRGQQATLRCSPISGHTSVYWYQQALGLGLQFLLWYDEGEERNRGNFPPRFSGRQFPNYSSELNVNALELEDSALYLCASSLKGFGGIQYFGPGTRLTVT.

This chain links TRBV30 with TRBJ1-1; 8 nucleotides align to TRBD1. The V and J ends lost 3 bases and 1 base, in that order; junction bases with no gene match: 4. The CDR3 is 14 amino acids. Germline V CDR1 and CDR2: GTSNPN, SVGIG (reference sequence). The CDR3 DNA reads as TGTGCCTGGAGCGTTACAGGGGGGAACACTGAAGCTTTCTTT. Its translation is CAWSVTGGNTEAFF.

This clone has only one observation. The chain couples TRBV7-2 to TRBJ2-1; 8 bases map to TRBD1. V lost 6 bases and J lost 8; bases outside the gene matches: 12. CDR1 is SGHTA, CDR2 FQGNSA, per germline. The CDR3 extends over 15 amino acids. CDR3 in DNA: TGTGCCAGCAGACCCCGACAGGGGCGAAACGATGAGCAGTTCTTC. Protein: CASRPRQGRNDEQFF.

The CDR3 sequence is CATSKKHTEAFF. The CDR3 region has the DNA TGTGCCACCAGCAAAAAACACACTGAAGCTTTCTTT. This chain joins TRBV15 and TRBJ1-1; unclear D gene. In germline, CDR1 is LNHNV, CDR2 YYDKDF (reference sequence). The CDR3 sequence is 12 residues long. V was cut by 4 bases and J by 3 bases, with 6 bases left in between. Variable domain in full (rest from reference TRBV15 and TRBJ1-1): DAMVIQNPRYQVTQFGKPVTLSCSQTLNHNVMYWYQQKSSQAPKLLFHYYDKDFNNEADTPDNFQSRRPNTSFCFLDIRSPGLGDTAMYLCATSKKHTEAFFGQGTRLTVV.

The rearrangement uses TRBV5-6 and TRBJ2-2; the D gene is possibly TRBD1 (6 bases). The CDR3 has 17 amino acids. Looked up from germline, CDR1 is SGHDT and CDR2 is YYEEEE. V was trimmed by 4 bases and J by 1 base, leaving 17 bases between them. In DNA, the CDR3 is TGTGCCAGCAGCCCAGAAGCGAGGACAGAGAACACCGGGGAGCTGTTTTTT. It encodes CASSPEARTENTGELFF. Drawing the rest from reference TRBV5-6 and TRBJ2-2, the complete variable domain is DAGVTQSPTHLIKTRGQQVTLRCSPKSGHDTVSWYQQALGQGPQFIFQYYEEEERQRGNFPDRFSGHQFPNYSSELNVNALLLGDSALYLCASSPEARTENTGELFFGEGSRLTVL.